This is a list of T cell receptor beta chains from one sample in a study of cytomegalovirus exposure and HLA in healthy donors. Some clones are missing from TCRdb's copy, which holds only in-frame ones; the method was immunoSEQ multiplex PCR. The sample holds fewer than 200,000 clones; roughly nine tenths are singletons and the top ten take over 0.8%. Sequenced: PBMCs. Every receptor here comes from a woman under 40 in good health and CMV-seronegative. Both conserved end residues are part of each CDR3. The order of the fields is V gene, clone size, J gene, CDR3 length, D gene, CDR3 DNA, CDR3 protein. The D gene is left open where the match is weak. Only part of the rows carry a size: once, few, many, or a class if the clone is expanded.

v_call: TRBV10-2
clone_size: .
j_call: TRBJ2-7
cdr3_length: 12
d_call: .
cdr3_nt: TGCGCCAGCAGAACCACGGGGGACGAGCAGTACTTC
cdr3_aa: CASRTTGDEQYF

v_call: TRBV10-3
clone_size: .
j_call: TRBJ1-5
cdr3_length: 15
d_call: TRBD1
cdr3_nt: TGTGCCATCAGTGAGTCGACAGGGATCAATCAGCCCCAGCATTTT
cdr3_aa: CAISESTGINQPQHF

v_call: TRBV20-1
clone_size: once
j_call: TRBJ1-1
cdr3_length: 10
d_call: .
cdr3_nt: TGCAGTGCCAGAGGCGGCCGGGCTTTCTTT
cdr3_aa: CSARGGRAFF

v_call: TRBV20-1
clone_size: .
j_call: TRBJ1-1
cdr3_length: 11
d_call: .
cdr3_nt: TGCAGTGCTAGCGGGAACACTGAAGCTTTCTTT
cdr3_aa: CSASGNTEAFF

v_call: TRBV14
clone_size: .
j_call: TRBJ1-1
cdr3_length: 15
d_call: .
cdr3_nt: TGTGCCAGCAGCCACGGTGCGGGGCTTTACACTGAAGCTTTCTTT
cdr3_aa: CASSHGAGLYTEAFF

v_call: TRBV4-1
clone_size: .
j_call: TRBJ2-2
cdr3_length: 18
d_call: TRBD2
cdr3_nt: TGCGCCAGCAGCCATACTTCTCCGGGACTAGCGGACACCGGGGAGCTGTTTTTT
cdr3_aa: CASSHTSPGLADTGELFF

v_call: TRBV5-5
clone_size: .
j_call: TRBJ2-2
cdr3_length: 15
d_call: .
cdr3_nt: TGTGCCAGCAGCTTGGTTGTACAGAACACCGGGGAGCTGTTTTTT
cdr3_aa: CASSLVVQNTGELFF

v_call: TRBV6-5
clone_size: once
j_call: TRBJ1-3
cdr3_length: 15
d_call: .
cdr3_nt: TGTGCCAGCAGCCTCCAGGGTGGTCCTGGAAACACCATATATTTT
cdr3_aa: CASSLQGGPGNTIYF

v_call: TRBV19
clone_size: .
j_call: TRBJ1-1
cdr3_length: 17
d_call: .
cdr3_nt: TGTGCCAGTAGTATAACACCCTCGGGACACATGAACACTGAAGCTTTCTTT
cdr3_aa: CASSITPSGHMNTEAFF

v_call: TRBV10-2
clone_size: once
j_call: TRBJ2-3
cdr3_length: 14
d_call: .
cdr3_nt: TGCGCCAGCCTAGACGGTCCTAGCACAGATACGCAGTATTTT
cdr3_aa: CASLDGPSTDTQYF

v_call: TRBV9
clone_size: .
j_call: TRBJ2-7
cdr3_length: 14
d_call: TRBD1
cdr3_nt: TGTGCCAGCAGCGTAGGACAGGGTATCTACGAGCAGTACTTC
cdr3_aa: CASSVGQGIYEQYF

v_call: TRBV5-1
clone_size: .
j_call: TRBJ1-3
cdr3_length: 15
d_call: .
cdr3_nt: TGCGCCAGCAGCTTGGCTCTGAGCTCTGGAAACACCATATATTTT
cdr3_aa: CASSLALSSGNTIYF

v_call: TRBV6-5
clone_size: .
j_call: TRBJ2-7
cdr3_length: 15
d_call: TRBD2
cdr3_nt: TGTGCCAGCAGCCCAGCGGGGGGGGCCTCCTACGAGCAGTACTTC
cdr3_aa: CASSPAGGASYEQYF

v_call: TRBV5-4
clone_size: .
j_call: TRBJ1-1
cdr3_length: 14
d_call: TRBD1
cdr3_nt: TGTGCCAGCAGTATTACAGGGGGGTCCACTGAAGCTTTCTTT
cdr3_aa: CASSITGGSTEAFF

v_call: TRBV2
clone_size: .
j_call: TRBJ2-3
cdr3_length: 15
d_call: .
cdr3_nt: TGTGCCAGCAGCAGGGGGGACAGCCGCACAGATACGCAGTATTTT
cdr3_aa: CASSRGDSRTDTQYF

v_call: TRBV7-9
clone_size: .
j_call: TRBJ2-7
cdr3_length: 15
d_call: TRBD1
cdr3_nt: TGTGCCAGCAGCAATTCCGGGACAGGGGACCACGAGCAGTACTTC
cdr3_aa: CASSNSGTGDHEQYF

v_call: TRBV4-1
clone_size: .
j_call: TRBJ2-1
cdr3_length: 15
d_call: TRBD1
cdr3_nt: TGCGCCAGCAGCCATTCCGGGACAGGGAACAATGAGCAGTTCTTC
cdr3_aa: CASSHSGTGNNEQFF

v_call: TRBV29-1
clone_size: .
j_call: TRBJ1-2
cdr3_length: 12
d_call: TRBD1
cdr3_nt: TGCAGCGTAGGGACAGGGAGCTATGGCTACACCTTC
cdr3_aa: CSVGTGSYGYTF

v_call: TRBV29-1
clone_size: .
j_call: TRBJ2-1
cdr3_length: 14
d_call: .
cdr3_nt: TGCAGCGTTGATTCGCACAGCAGCTACAATGAGCAGTTCTTC
cdr3_aa: CSVDSHSSYNEQFF

v_call: TRBV5-1
clone_size: few
j_call: TRBJ1-1
cdr3_length: 13
d_call: .
cdr3_nt: TGCGCCAGCAGAGTTGGACAGAACACTGAAGCTTTCTTT
cdr3_aa: CASRVGQNTEAFF

v_call: TRBV2
clone_size: .
j_call: TRBJ1-5
cdr3_length: 15
d_call: TRBD1
cdr3_nt: TGTGCCAGCAGTGGGGACAGGCTTAGCAATCAGCCCCAGCATTTT
cdr3_aa: CASSGDRLSNQPQHF

v_call: TRBV27
clone_size: once
j_call: TRBJ2-1
cdr3_length: 17
d_call: TRBD2
cdr3_nt: TGTGCCACCAATGGCGTGTGGGCGGGAGGGTCCTACAATGAGCAGTTCTTC
cdr3_aa: CATNGVWAGGSYNEQFF

v_call: TRBV7-3
clone_size: once
j_call: TRBJ2-5
cdr3_length: 13
d_call: .
cdr3_nt: TGTGCCAGCAGCTTAGGGCAGAAAGAGACCCAGTACTTC
cdr3_aa: CASSLGQKETQYF

v_call: TRBV11-3
clone_size: .
j_call: TRBJ2-3
cdr3_length: 16
d_call: TRBD2
cdr3_nt: TGTGCCAGCAGCTCGGGGGGAACCACCTACACAGATACGCAGTATTTT
cdr3_aa: CASSSGGTTYTDTQYF

v_call: TRBV25-1
clone_size: .
j_call: TRBJ2-7
cdr3_length: 13
d_call: .
cdr3_nt: TGTGCCAGACCCCTATTCTCCGCCTACGAGCAGTACTTC
cdr3_aa: CARPLFSAYEQYF

v_call: TRBV18
clone_size: .
j_call: TRBJ2-3
cdr3_length: 12
d_call: .
cdr3_nt: TGTGCCAGCTCACCACCAGGAGTACCGCAGTATTTT
cdr3_aa: CASSPPGVPQYF

v_call: TRBV11-2
clone_size: .
j_call: TRBJ2-7
cdr3_length: 15
d_call: .
cdr3_nt: TGTGCCAGCAGCTTAGGCCGAACGAGGGCCTACGAGCAGTACTTC
cdr3_aa: CASSLGRTRAYEQYF

v_call: TRBV7-7
clone_size: .
j_call: TRBJ2-7
cdr3_length: 14
d_call: .
cdr3_nt: TGTGCCAGCAGCCCCACAGGGTCCGCCTACGAGCAGTACTTC
cdr3_aa: CASSPTGSAYEQYF

v_call: TRBV10-2
clone_size: .
j_call: TRBJ2-5
cdr3_length: 14
d_call: TRBD2
cdr3_nt: TGCGCCAGCAGGACTAGCGGGGGGCCTCAGACCCAGTACTTC
cdr3_aa: CASRTSGGPQTQYF

v_call: TRBV7-9
clone_size: few
j_call: TRBJ1-1
cdr3_length: 14
d_call: TRBD1
cdr3_nt: TGTGCCAGCTGTGGGACAGGCGTAAACACTGAAGCTTTCTTT
cdr3_aa: CASCGTGVNTEAFF

v_call: TRBV7-3
clone_size: .
j_call: TRBJ2-3
cdr3_length: 15
d_call: .
cdr3_nt: TGTGCCAGCAGCTTAGGCGGGACGTGGACAGATACGCAGTATTTT
cdr3_aa: CASSLGGTWTDTQYF

v_call: TRBV7-7
clone_size: .
j_call: TRBJ1-5
cdr3_length: 17
d_call: TRBD1
cdr3_nt: TGTGCCAGCAGCTTACCCCCGGAGACAGGGACGAATCAGCCCCAGCATTTT
cdr3_aa: CASSLPPETGTNQPQHF

v_call: TRBV29-1
clone_size: few
j_call: TRBJ2-1
cdr3_length: 13
d_call: TRBD1
cdr3_nt: TGCAGCGCACGACAGGGTGTGGCGCGTGAGCAGTTCTTC
cdr3_aa: CSARQGVAREQFF

v_call: TRBV5-1
clone_size: .
j_call: TRBJ1-1
cdr3_length: 14
d_call: TRBD1
cdr3_nt: TGCGCCAGCAGCTTAGCAGGGGGGAACACTGAAGCTTTCTTT
cdr3_aa: CASSLAGGNTEAFF

v_call: TRBV29-1
clone_size: .
j_call: TRBJ2-1
cdr3_length: 14
d_call: TRBD2
cdr3_nt: TGCAGCGCGAGAACTAGCGGGAGAGCCAATGAGCAGTTCTTC
cdr3_aa: CSARTSGRANEQFF

v_call: TRBV29-1
clone_size: .
j_call: TRBJ1-1
cdr3_length: 13
d_call: .
cdr3_nt: TGCAGCGTTGAAGGACAGCTGAACACTGAAGCTTTCTTT
cdr3_aa: CSVEGQLNTEAFF

v_call: TRBV5-1
clone_size: few
j_call: TRBJ2-2
cdr3_length: 16
d_call: TRBD2
cdr3_nt: TGCGCCAGCAGTCCGGAAGGAGCGGGGGGGGCCGGGGAGCTGTTTTTT
cdr3_aa: CASSPEGAGGAGELFF

v_call: TRBV28
clone_size: few
j_call: TRBJ1-1
cdr3_length: 15
d_call: TRBD1
cdr3_nt: TGTGCCAGCAGTTTGACCCTGAACAGGGGCACTGAAGCTTTCTTT
cdr3_aa: CASSLTLNRGTEAFF

v_call: TRBV5-1
clone_size: .
j_call: TRBJ1-2
cdr3_length: 15
d_call: TRBD1
cdr3_nt: TGCGCCAGCAGCTTAGGACAGGCGCTTCATTATGGCTACACCTTC
cdr3_aa: CASSLGQALHYGYTF

v_call: TRBV5-5
clone_size: .
j_call: TRBJ1-2
cdr3_length: 17
d_call: TRBD1
cdr3_nt: TGTGCCAGCAGCTTGGACCGGGACAGGGCGGCTTTAGATGGCTACACCTTC
cdr3_aa: CASSLDRDRAALDGYTF

v_call: TRBV5-1
clone_size: once
j_call: TRBJ2-7
cdr3_length: 16
d_call: .
cdr3_nt: TGCGCCAGCAGCTTGGGGGCAGGGCTGAGCTCCTACGAGCAGTACTTC
cdr3_aa: CASSLGAGLSSYEQYF

v_call: TRBV4-1
clone_size: once
j_call: TRBJ1-2
cdr3_length: 15
d_call: .
cdr3_nt: TGCGCCAGCAGCCAAGAAGGGGGTTCGGGCTATGGCTACACCTTC
cdr3_aa: CASSQEGGSGYGYTF

v_call: TRBV6-5
clone_size: few
j_call: TRBJ2-1
cdr3_length: 16
d_call: TRBD2
cdr3_nt: TGTGCCAGCAGTTACCGGACTAGCGGGGGGAACAATGAGCAGTTCTTC
cdr3_aa: CASSYRTSGGNNEQFF

v_call: TRBV28
clone_size: .
j_call: TRBJ2-2
cdr3_length: 14
d_call: TRBD1
cdr3_nt: TGTGCCAGCAGGACAGGGCCTTACACCGGGGAGCTGTTTTTT
cdr3_aa: CASRTGPYTGELFF

v_call: TRBV5-1
clone_size: .
j_call: TRBJ2-3
cdr3_length: 19
d_call: TRBD2
cdr3_nt: TGCGCCAGCAGCACAGGACTAGCGGGGGGCCTTGTGATCACAGATACGCAGTATTTT
cdr3_aa: CASSTGLAGGLVITDTQYF

v_call: TRBV11-2
clone_size: once
j_call: TRBJ2-1
cdr3_length: 16
d_call: .
cdr3_nt: TGTGCCAGCAGCTTTACCGCGGGTAGCTCCTACAATGAGCAGTTCTTC
cdr3_aa: CASSFTAGSSYNEQFF

v_call: TRBV28
clone_size: .
j_call: TRBJ1-1
cdr3_length: 12
d_call: .
cdr3_nt: TGTGCCACCGCGCCAGGAAACACTGAAGCTTTCTTT
cdr3_aa: CATAPGNTEAFF

v_call: TRBV18
clone_size: .
j_call: TRBJ1-2
cdr3_length: 16
d_call: TRBD1
cdr3_nt: TGTGCCAGCTCACCACCGGGACAGGGAGCAAACTATGGCTACACCTTC
cdr3_aa: CASSPPGQGANYGYTF

v_call: TRBV4-1
clone_size: .
j_call: TRBJ2-7
cdr3_length: 15
d_call: TRBD1
cdr3_nt: TGCGCCAGCAGCCAAGATGACAGGGGTGAAGGCGAGCAGTACTTC
cdr3_aa: CASSQDDRGEGEQYF

v_call: TRBV5-6
clone_size: .
j_call: TRBJ2-7
cdr3_length: 16
d_call: .
cdr3_nt: TGTGCCAGCAGCTTGGGAGGGGGGGCAGATTCGGTTGAGCAGTACTTC
cdr3_aa: CASSLGGGADSVEQYF

v_call: TRBV7-6
clone_size: .
j_call: TRBJ2-7
cdr3_length: 13
d_call: .
cdr3_nt: TGTGCCAGCAGCCTTGGAGGGTTCTACGAGCAGTACTTC
cdr3_aa: CASSLGGFYEQYF

v_call: TRBV11-2
clone_size: .
j_call: TRBJ2-7
cdr3_length: 17
d_call: .
cdr3_nt: TGTGCCAGCAGCTTAGGTCTTCGAGGGGACTCCCCCTACGAGCAGTACTTC
cdr3_aa: CASSLGLRGDSPYEQYF

v_call: TRBV5-4
clone_size: .
j_call: TRBJ2-1
cdr3_length: 15
d_call: .
cdr3_nt: TGTGCCAGCAGCTTAAAAGGCGGGCTTGGAAATGAGCAGTTCTTC
cdr3_aa: CASSLKGGLGNEQFF

v_call: TRBV9
clone_size: .
j_call: TRBJ1-5
cdr3_length: 14
d_call: TRBD1
cdr3_nt: TGTGCCAGCAGCGTTACAGGGGGCAGGGAGCCCCAGCATTTT
cdr3_aa: CASSVTGGREPQHF

v_call: TRBV20-1
clone_size: .
j_call: TRBJ2-7
cdr3_length: 11
d_call: TRBD2
cdr3_nt: TGCAGTGGGACTAGCCCGCGGGAGCAGTACTTC
cdr3_aa: CSGTSPREQYF

v_call: TRBV28
clone_size: .
j_call: TRBJ1-5
cdr3_length: 13
d_call: TRBD1
cdr3_nt: TGTGCCAGCAGCTGGGACAGTGATCAGCCCCAGCATTTT
cdr3_aa: CASSWDSDQPQHF